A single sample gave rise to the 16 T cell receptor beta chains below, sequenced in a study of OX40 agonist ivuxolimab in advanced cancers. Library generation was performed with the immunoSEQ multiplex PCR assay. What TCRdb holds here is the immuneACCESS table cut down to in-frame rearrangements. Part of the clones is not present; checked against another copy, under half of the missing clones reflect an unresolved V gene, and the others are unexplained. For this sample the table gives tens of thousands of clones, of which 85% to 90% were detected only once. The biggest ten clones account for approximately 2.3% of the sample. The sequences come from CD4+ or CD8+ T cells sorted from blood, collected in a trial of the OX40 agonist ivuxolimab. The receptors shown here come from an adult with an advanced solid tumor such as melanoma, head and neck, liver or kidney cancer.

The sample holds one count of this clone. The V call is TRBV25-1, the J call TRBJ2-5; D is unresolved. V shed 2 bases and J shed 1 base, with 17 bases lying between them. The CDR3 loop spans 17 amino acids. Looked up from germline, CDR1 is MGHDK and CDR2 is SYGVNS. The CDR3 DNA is TGTGCCAGCAGTGAAGTACCAATAGGGCCTTTCCAAGAGACCCAGTACTTC. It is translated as CASSEVPIGPFQETQYF. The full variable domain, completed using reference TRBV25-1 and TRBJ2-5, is EADIYQTPRYLVIGTGKKITLECSQTMGHDKMYWYQQDPGMELHLIHYSYGVNSTEKGDLSSESTVSRIRTEHFPLTLESARPSHTSQYLCASSEVPIGPFQETQYFGPGTRLLVL.

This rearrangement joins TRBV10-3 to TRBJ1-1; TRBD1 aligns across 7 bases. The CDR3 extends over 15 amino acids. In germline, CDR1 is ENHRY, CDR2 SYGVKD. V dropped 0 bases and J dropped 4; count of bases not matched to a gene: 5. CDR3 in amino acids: CAISESSGGGTEAFF. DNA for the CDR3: TGTGCCATCAGTGAGTCGTCAGGGGGAGGCACTGAAGCTTTCTTT.

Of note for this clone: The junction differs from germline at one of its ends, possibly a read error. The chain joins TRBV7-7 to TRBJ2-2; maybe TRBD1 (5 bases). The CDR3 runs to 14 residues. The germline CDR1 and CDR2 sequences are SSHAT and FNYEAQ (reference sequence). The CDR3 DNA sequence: TGTGCTAGCAGTCAATCCAGGGACACCGGGGAGCTGTTTTTT. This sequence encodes CASSQSRDTGELFF.

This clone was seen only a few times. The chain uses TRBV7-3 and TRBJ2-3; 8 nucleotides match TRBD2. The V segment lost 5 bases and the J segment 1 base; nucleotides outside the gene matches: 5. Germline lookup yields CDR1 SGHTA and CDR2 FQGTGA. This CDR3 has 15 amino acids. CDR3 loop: CASSRSRGGTDTQYF. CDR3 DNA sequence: TGTGCCAGCAGCCGGTCGCGGGGGGGCACAGATACGCAGTATTTT.

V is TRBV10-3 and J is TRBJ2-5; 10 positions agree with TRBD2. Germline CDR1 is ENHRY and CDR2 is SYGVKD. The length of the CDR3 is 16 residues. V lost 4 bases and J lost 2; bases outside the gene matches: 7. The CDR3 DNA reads TGTGCCATCAGTGTCGCTAGCGGGGGACCTCAAGAGACCCAGTACTTC. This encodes CAISVASGGPQETQYF.

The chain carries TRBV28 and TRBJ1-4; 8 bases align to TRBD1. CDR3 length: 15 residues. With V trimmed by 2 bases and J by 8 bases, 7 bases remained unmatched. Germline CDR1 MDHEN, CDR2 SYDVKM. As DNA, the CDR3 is TGTGCCAGCAGTTTACCCGGACAGGGCGCCGAAAAACTGTTTTTT. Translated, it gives CASSLPGQGAEKLFF.

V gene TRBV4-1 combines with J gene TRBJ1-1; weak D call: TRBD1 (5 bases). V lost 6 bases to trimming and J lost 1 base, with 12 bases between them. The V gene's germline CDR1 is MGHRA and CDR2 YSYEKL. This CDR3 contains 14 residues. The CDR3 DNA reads TGCGCCAGCAGGGGACTTTTTAAGAACACTGAAGCTTTCTTT. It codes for CASRGLFKNTEAFF.

The DNA for the CDR3 is TGTGCCAGCAGCGAGGGGGCCGTCCAAGAGACCCAGTACTTC. Translating it yields CASSEGAVQETQYF. The V gene is TRBV7-9, the J gene TRBJ2-5, with 7 bases lining up with TRBD1. V shed 5 bases, J shed 1 base, and the junction held 4 bases outside the gene matches. CDR3 length equals 14 residues. CDR1 and CDR2 from the germline V gene are SEHNR and FQNEAQ (reference sequence).

The CDR3 DNA reads TGTGCCAGCAGCACGACGCCAGGGTGGGTCACCGGGGAGCTGTTTTTT. Its translation: CASSTTPGWVTGELFF. This sequence joins TRBV9 and TRBJ2-2; D perhaps matches TRBD1 (5 bases). The CDR3 has 16 amino acids. The V and J ends lost 4 bases and 4 bases respectively, with 17 bases between them. CDR1 and CDR2 (germline): SGDLS, YYNGEE.

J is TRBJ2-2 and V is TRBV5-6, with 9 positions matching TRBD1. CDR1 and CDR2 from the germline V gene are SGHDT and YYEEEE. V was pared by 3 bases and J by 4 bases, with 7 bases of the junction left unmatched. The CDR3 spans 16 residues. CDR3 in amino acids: CASSSSGTGFTGELFF. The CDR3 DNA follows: TGTGCCAGCAGCTCATCCGGGACAGGGTTCACCGGGGAGCTGTTTTTT. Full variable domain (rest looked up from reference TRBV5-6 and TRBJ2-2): DAGVTQSPTHLIKTRGQQVTLRCSPKSGHDTVSWYQQALGQGPQFIFQYYEEEERQRGNFPDRFSGHQFPNYSSELNVNALLLGDSALYLCASSSSGTGFTGELFFGEGSRLTVL.

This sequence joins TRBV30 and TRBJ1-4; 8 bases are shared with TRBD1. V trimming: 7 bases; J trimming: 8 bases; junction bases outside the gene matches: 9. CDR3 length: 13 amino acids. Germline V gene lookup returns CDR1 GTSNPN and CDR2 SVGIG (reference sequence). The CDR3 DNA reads TGTGCCTCGAACCCCGGGACAGGAGAAAAACTGTTTTTT. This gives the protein CASNPGTGEKLFF.

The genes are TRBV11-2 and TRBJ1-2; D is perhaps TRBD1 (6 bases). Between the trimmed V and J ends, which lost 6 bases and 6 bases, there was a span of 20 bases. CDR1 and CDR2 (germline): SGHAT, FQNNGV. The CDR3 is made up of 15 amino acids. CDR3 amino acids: CASSYHSGTNDGYTF. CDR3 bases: TGTGCCAGCAGTTACCATAGCGGGACAAACGATGGCTACACCTTC.

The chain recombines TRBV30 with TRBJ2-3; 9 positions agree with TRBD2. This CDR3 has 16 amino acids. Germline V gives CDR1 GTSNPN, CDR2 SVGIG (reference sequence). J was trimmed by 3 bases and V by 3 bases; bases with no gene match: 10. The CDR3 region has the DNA TGTGCCTGGAGAAAGGGTTGGCTAGCGGGGACAGATACGCAGTATTTT. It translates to CAWRKGWLAGTDTQYF.

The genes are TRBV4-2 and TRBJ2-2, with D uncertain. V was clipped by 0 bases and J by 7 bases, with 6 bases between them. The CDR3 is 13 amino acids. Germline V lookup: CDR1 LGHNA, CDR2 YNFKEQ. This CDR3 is CASSQDWGGELFF. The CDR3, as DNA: TGTGCCAGCAGCCAAGACTGGGGCGGGGAGCTGTTTTTT.

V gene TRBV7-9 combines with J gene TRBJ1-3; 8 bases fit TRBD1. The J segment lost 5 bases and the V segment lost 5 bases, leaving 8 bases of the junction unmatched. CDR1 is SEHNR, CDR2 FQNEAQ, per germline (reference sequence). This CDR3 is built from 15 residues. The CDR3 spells CASSARTGYRNTIYF. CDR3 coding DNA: TGTGCCAGCAGCGCCCGGACAGGGTACAGAAACACCATATATTTT.

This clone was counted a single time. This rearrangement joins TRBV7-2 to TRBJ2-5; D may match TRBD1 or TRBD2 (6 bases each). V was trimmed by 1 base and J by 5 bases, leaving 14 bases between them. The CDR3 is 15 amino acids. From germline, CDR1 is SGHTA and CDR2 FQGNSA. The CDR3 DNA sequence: TGTGCCAGCAGCTTAGGTTACGGGGGCTGGGAGACCCAGTACTTC. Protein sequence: CASSLGYGGWETQYF.